This entry lists 10 T cell receptor beta chains sequenced from one sample in a study of CD8 T cells in ankylosing spondylitis. TCRdb re-called the 5' RACE reads with MiXCR, one entry per CDR3 protein. The table records approximately 150,000 distinct CDR3 sequences, 8.5% to 10% of them present only once. Sequencing input: blood, either unsorted or a sorted T cell fraction (not recorded which). The receptors were gathered from a female donor with ankylosing spondylitis or in good health (not recorded which).

This clonotype was seen a handful of times. The chain joins TRBV27 to TRBJ2-7; 7 bases line up with TRBD1. The CDR3 spans 16 residues. Germline-derived CDR1 and CDR2 are MNHEY and SMNVEV (reference sequence). The junction had 16 bases not matched to a gene; V was cut back by 6 bases and J by 5 bases. The DNA for the CDR3 is TGTGCCAGCAGGGTAGAGAGGGGGCCGGGGTCCAACGAGCAGTACTTC. Amino acid sequence: CASRVERGPGSNEQYF.

This clonotype was detected many times. The gene calls are TRBV7-9 and TRBJ2-4; no clear D gene. This CDR3 contains 17 residues. V lost 5 bases to trimming and J lost 1 base, with 18 bases between them. In germline, CDR1 is SEHNR, CDR2 FQNEAQ (reference sequence). Written as DNA, the CDR3 is TGTGCCAGCAGCACTCTAGACGGGCTGAGGGCCAAAAACATTCAGTACTTC. Amino acids: CASSTLDGLRAKNIQYF.

This clonotype has more than one count but fewer than ten. The genes are TRBV6-5 and TRBJ2-1; possible D gene TRBD1, 5 bases. V gave up 4 bases and J gave up 5 bases, with 15 bases separating them. The CDR3 has 15 residues. The germline V gene encodes CDR1 MNHEY and CDR2 SVGAGI. CDR3 in amino acids: CASSSPFDSHNEQFF. CDR3 nucleotides: TGTGCCAGCAGTTCCCCCTTCGACAGCCACAATGAGCAGTTCTTC.

V is TRBV6-1 and J is TRBJ2-2; TRBD1 is a possible D gene (6 bases). Germline CDR1 MNHNS, CDR2 SASEGT. The CDR3 is 17 amino acids. Trimming removed 5 bases at V and 5 bases at J, with 21 bases between. Here the CDR3 reads CASSHKDSPKGTGELFF. The CDR3, as DNA: TGTGCCAGCAGTCATAAGGACAGCCCCAAGGGAACCGGGGAGCTGTTTTTT.

The chain has TRBV6-1 and TRBJ2-3, with D possibly being TRBD1 (5 bases). Per germline, CDR1 MNHNS and CDR2 SASEGT. The CDR3 length is 14 residues. Deletions cut 5 bases from V and 4 bases from J, with 13 bases between. The CDR3 loop reads CASSRQPTADTQYF. The CDR3 DNA follows: TGTGCCAGCAGTCGACAGCCCACGGCAGATACGCAGTATTTT.

This clonotype was picked up many times. The V and J genes are TRBV7-2 and TRBJ2-7; tentative D call: TRBD1 (6 bases). The germline V gene encodes CDR1 SGHTA and CDR2 FQGNSA. The CDR3 spans 13 residues. Trimming cost V 4 bases and J 1 base, with 8 bases left between them. The CDR3 bases are TGTGCCAGCAGCTGGGGGCAGTCCTACGAGCAGTACTTC. Translation gives CASSWGQSYEQYF.

This clonotype was detected many times. The CDR3 loop is CASSLGSTGMDQPQHF. Here the CDR3 DNA reads TGTGCCAGCAGTTTAGGATCCACAGGGATGGATCAGCCCCAGCATTTT. The genes are TRBV12-3 or TRBV12-4 and TRBJ1-5; possibly TRBD1 for D (6 bases). V lost 1 base and J lost 5, with 15 bases in between. The CDR3 spans 16 residues.

The V gene is TRBV5-1, the J gene TRBJ2-1; no clear D. CDR3 length: 13 residues. The germline V and J ends were trimmed by 0 bases and 4 bases, with 5 bases remaining between them. The germline CDR1 and CDR2 sequences are SGHRS and YFSETQ. Here the CDR3 DNA reads TGCGCCAGCAGCTTGGATCTATACAATGAGCAGTTCTTC. It is translated as CASSLDLYNEQFF.

The table lists this clonotype with a few counts. The chain uses TRBV4-3 and TRBJ2-7; unclear D gene. V was cut by 0 bases and J by 0 bases, with 6 bases left in between. The CDR3 runs to 14 residues. The germline V gene encodes CDR1 LGHNA and CDR2 YSLEER. CDR3 loop: CASSQDTASYEQYF. The DNA of the CDR3 is TGCGCCAGCAGCCAAGATACTGCCTCCTACGAGCAGTACTTC.

This chain uses TRBV7-2 with TRBJ2-7; 7 bases map to TRBD1. There are 16 residues in the CDR3. The trim removed 1 base at V and 2 bases at J, leaving 8 bases unmatched. Germline lookup yields CDR1 SGHTA and CDR2 FQGNSA. The chain's CDR3 is CASSLDGETGPYEQYF. DNA of the CDR3: TGTGCCAGCAGCTTAGACGGTGAGACAGGGCCCTACGAGCAGTACTTC.